What follows are 25 T cell receptor beta chains derived from one specimen sequenced in a study of CD8 T cells in ankylosing spondylitis. A single record per CDR3 protein comes from TCRdb applying MiXCR to the 5' RACE reads. The table has 150,000 or so distinct CDR3 sequences, around a tenth seen once. Sequencing was performed on blood, either unsorted or a sorted T cell fraction (not recorded which). These receptors all stem from a male donor with ankylosing spondylitis or in good health (not recorded which).

The genes are TRBV20-1 and TRBJ2-3; no clear D gene. V lost 6 bases and J lost 6, with 19 bases in between. CDR1 DFQATT and CDR2 SNEGSKA come from the germline V gene (reference sequence). The CDR3 extends over 14 amino acids. CDR3 loop: CSAEDDLQTDTQYF. CDR3 in DNA: TGCAGTGCCGAGGACGACTTACAGACGGATACGCAGTATTTT.

This clonotype appeared many times. The CDR3 sequence is CASKGQPNTGELFF. As DNA, the CDR3 is TGTGCCAGCAAGGGACAGCCGAACACCGGGGAGCTGTTTTTT. The chain links TRBV25-1 to TRBJ2-2; 7 bases are a match to TRBD1. V gave up 7 bases and J gave up 0 bases; unmatched junction bases: 2. The germline V gene encodes CDR1 MGHDK and CDR2 SYGVNS. This CDR3 spans 14 amino acids.

In this sample, this clonotype turned up many times. This chain links TRBV7-8 with TRBJ2-1; 9 bases line up with TRBD2. The CDR3 sequence is 16 residues long. Germline V gives CDR1 SGHVS, CDR2 FQNEAQ. V dropped 2 bases and J dropped 8; count of bases not matched to a gene: 10. CDR3 amino acids: CASSLSLREGSDEQFF. CDR3 bases: TGTGCCAGCAGCTTATCGCTGCGGGAGGGCTCCGATGAGCAGTTCTTC.

This rearrangement joins TRBV6-5 to TRBJ1-5; 9 bases agree with TRBD1. The ends lost 5 bases at V and 0 bases at J; junction bases unmatched: 8. There are 17 residues in the CDR3. CDR1 and CDR2 (germline): MNHEY, SVGAGI. The CDR3 DNA reads as TGTGCCAGCAGTACCCGACAGGGGGATTATAGCAATCAGCCCCAGCATTTT. It specifies CASSTRQGDYSNQPQHF.

This clonotype has at least ten counts. The chain couples TRBV24-1 to TRBJ2-1; 7 bases agree with TRBD1. CDR1 is KGHDR and CDR2 is SFDVKD in the germline V gene. This CDR3 is 15 amino acids long. Trimming removed 3 bases from V and 5 bases from J; junction bases left unmatched: 6. Written as DNA, the CDR3 is TGTGCCACCAGTGATCGCGACAGGGTCCACAATGAGCAGTTCTTC. This gives the protein CATSDRDRVHNEQFF.

The sample holds a few counts of this clonotype. This chain connects TRBV5-1 to TRBJ1-6, with TRBD1 identical over 9 bases. The J segment lost 9 bases and the V segment lost 4 bases, leaving 8 bases of the junction unmatched. The germline V gene has CDR1 SGHRS and CDR2 YFSETQ. CDR3 size: 15 residues. CDR3 nucleotide sequence: TGCGCCAGCAGCGAACCGACAGGGGGAATTTCACCCCTCCACTTT. Translated: CASSEPTGGISPLHF.

This sequence joins TRBV5-1 and TRBJ2-1, with TRBD1 identical over 9 bases. The V gene end was trimmed by 5 bases and the J gene end by 5 bases; junction bases not matched to a gene: 11. Germline loops: CDR1 SGHRS, CDR2 YFSETQ. The CDR3 is 16 amino acids. The CDR3 DNA reads as TGCGCCAGCAGTCTACCTAGGACAGGGGTGGACAATGAGCAGTTCTTC. Its protein product is CASSLPRTGVDNEQFF.

There are many counts of this clonotype. The rearrangement links TRBV28 to TRBJ2-1; 10 nucleotides align to TRBD2. Germline V gives CDR1 MDHEN, CDR2 SYDVKM. This CDR3 has 15 residues. Trimming removed 1 base from V and 7 bases from J; junction bases left unmatched: 4. The DNA of the CDR3 is TGTGCCAGCAGTTTATCTCTAGCGGGGGCTAATGAGCAGTTCTTC. It specifies CASSLSLAGANEQFF.

The chain couples TRBV12-3 or TRBV12-4 to TRBJ2-5, with 8 bases that match TRBD1. The CDR3 is made up of 14 amino acids. J lost 9 bases, V lost 6 bases, and 12 bases had no gene match. The CDR3 protein is CASRQGRQGQAQYF. For the CDR3, the DNA is TGTGCCAGCAGGCAAGGAAGACAGGGACAGGCCCAGTACTTC.

On this clonotype itself: A read error may explain this, as a much larger clone is one base away. The chain is built from TRBV5-1 and TRBJ1-2, with D perhaps matching TRBD1 (5 bases). Germline CDR1 is SGHRS and CDR2 is YFSETQ. The CDR3 is made up of 15 amino acids. The CDR3 protein is CGSRQLQEINYGYTF. CDR3 nucleotide sequence: TGCGGCAGCCGACAGTTACAGGAGATCAACTATGGCTACACCTTC.

This clonotype was picked up many times. This sequence joins TRBV28 and TRBJ2-3; 7 bases line up with TRBD2. The CDR3 sequence is 13 residues long. CDR1 and CDR2 from the germline V gene are MDHEN and SYDVKM. Trimming cost V 9 bases and J 1 base; bases outside gene matches: 4. CDR3 amino acids: CASGAGGTDTQYF. The CDR3 DNA reads TGTGCCAGTGGGGCGGGGGGCACAGATACGCAGTATTTT.

This clonotype occurred many times. This chain uses TRBV28 with TRBJ2-7; D remains ambiguous. The CDR3 sequence is 15 residues long. V lost 6 bases and J 2 bases, leaving 17 bases between the germline ends. CDR1 and CDR2 from the germline V gene are MDHEN and SYDVKM. CDR3 amino acids: CASRDRTFSAYEQYF. In DNA, the CDR3 is TGTGCCAGCAGAGATCGGACGTTCTCAGCCTACGAGCAGTACTTC. Variable domain in full (rest from reference TRBV28 and TRBJ2-7): DVKVTQSSRYLVKRTGEKVFLECVQDMDHENMFWYRQDPGLGLRLIYFSYDVKMKEKGDIPEGYSVSREKKERFSLILESASTNQTSMYLCASRDRTFSAYEQYFGPGTRLTVT.

This clonotype showed up just a few times. The genes are TRBV5-4 and TRBJ2-3; either TRBD1 or TRBD2 may supply D (6 bases each). CDR1 is SGHNT and CDR2 is YYREEE in the germline V gene (reference sequence). CDR3 length equals 15 residues. V was cut by 1 base and J by 5 bases, with 14 bases left in between. The CDR3 DNA sequence: TGTGCCAGCAGCTTGACAGGGAGGAAGGGAGATACGCAGTATTTT. The encoded protein is CASSLTGRKGDTQYF. The full variable domain, completed using reference TRBV5-4 and TRBJ2-3, is ETGVTQSPTHLIKTRGQQVTLRCSSQSGHNTVSWYQQALGQGPQFIFQYYREEENGRGNFPPRFSGLQFPNYSSELNVNALELDDSALYLCASSLTGRKGDTQYFGPGTRLTVL.

This clonotype was detected ten times or more. The chain is built from TRBV6-1 and TRBJ1-2; D is possibly TRBD1 (5 bases). Germline CDR1 and CDR2: MNHNS and SASEGT. The V end lost 7 bases, the J end lost 4 bases, and 19 bases lay between the germline ends. There are 15 residues in the CDR3. The CDR3 coding sequence is TGTGCCAGCAACCCCGGGACTTGGTCAGGCTATGGCTACACCTTC. Amino acids: CASNPGTWSGYGYTF.

Many counts were recorded for this clonotype. The V gene is TRBV5-1, the J gene TRBJ2-7, with 10 bases identical to TRBD2. The J segment lost 5 bases and the V segment lost 2 bases, leaving 7 bases of the junction unmatched. The length of the CDR3 is 15 residues. Germline assignment: CDR1 SGHRS and CDR2 YFSETQ. CDR3 sequence (DNA): TGCGCCAGCAGCTTAGCTAGCGGGAGCTCGCACGAGCAGTACTTC. Residues: CASSLASGSSHEQYF. The full variable domain, completed using reference TRBV5-1 and TRBJ2-7, is KAGVTQTPRYLIKTRGQQVTLSCSPISGHRSVSWYQQTPGQGLQFLFEYFSETQRNKGNFPGRFSGRQFSNSRSEMNVSTLELGDSALYLCASSLASGSSHEQYFGPGTRLTVT.

This clonotype has ten or more counts. The gene calls are TRBV9 and TRBJ2-7; 8 bases agree with TRBD1. The CDR3 consists of 15 residues. After removal of 4 bases from V and 1 base from J, the junction contained 7 bases not matched to a gene. Germline V lookup: CDR1 SGDLS, CDR2 YYNGEE. The CDR3 DNA is TGTGCCAGCAGCACCCGACAGGGGCCTTCCTACGAGCAGTACTTC. Amino acids: CASSTRQGPSYEQYF. The complete variable domain, with remaining parts taken from reference TRBV9 and TRBJ2-7, reads DSGVTQTPKHLITATGQRVTLRCSPRSGDLSVYWYQQSLDQGLQFLIQYYNGEERAKGNILERFSAQQFPDLHSELNLSSLELGDSALYFCASSTRQGPSYEQYFGPGTRLTVT.

The rearrangement uses TRBV5-1 and TRBJ2-3, with 7 bases identical to TRBD1. The CDR3 runs to 14 residues. J lost 2 bases, V lost 4 bases, and 4 bases had no gene match. Germline CDR1 reads SGHRS; CDR2 reads YFSETQ. In nucleotides, the CDR3 is TGCGCCAGCAGCACCGGGACAGCCACAGATACGCAGTATTTT. Encoded protein: CASSTGTATDTQYF.

In its sample, this clonotype was seen many times. The CDR3, as DNA: TGTGCCACCAGCGGCTGGGACTACCCATACGAGCAGTACTTC. This codes for CATSGWDYPYEQYF. V is TRBV15 and J is TRBJ2-7, with TRBD2 identical over 7 bases. This CDR3 spans 14 amino acids. Trimming at V came to 5 bases and at J to 4 bases, leaving 8 bases not matched to a gene. Germline CDR1 is LNHNV and CDR2 is YYDKDF (reference sequence).

This clonotype was seen ten or more times. This CDR3 is CSALGSETQYF. The DNA of the CDR3 is TGCAGCGCCCTTGGGTCGGAGACCCAGTACTTC. V is TRBV29-1 and J is TRBJ2-5; D is unclear. Per germline, CDR1 SQVTM and CDR2 ANQGSEA. The CDR3 is made up of 11 amino acids. Trimming left V 7 bases short and J 5 bases short, with 11 bases between.

This clonotype has only a few counts. The CDR3 DNA reads TGTGCCAGCCAGGGGGGCACTGAAGCTTTCTTT. It encodes CASQGGTEAFF. The rearrangement joins TRBV19 to TRBJ1-1, with 7 positions matching TRBD1. CDR3 length: 11 amino acids. The V gene end was trimmed by 9 bases and the J gene end by 4 bases; junction bases not matched to a gene: 2. Germline CDR1 LNHDA, CDR2 SQIVND (reference sequence).

This clonotype was counted only a few times. The V gene is TRBV7-8, the J gene TRBJ2-3; D ambiguous. CDR3 length equals 15 residues. Trimming took off 2 bases at V and 2 bases at J, with 11 bases between the two ends. Germline V lookup: CDR1 SGHVS, CDR2 FQNEAQ. The CDR3 spells CASSLLPPDTDTQYF. CDR3 nucleotide sequence: TGTGCCAGCAGCTTATTGCCCCCCGACACAGATACGCAGTATTTT.

This clonotype has at least ten counts. The V call is TRBV27, the J call TRBJ1-1; 7 bases are shared with TRBD1. Germline-derived CDR1 and CDR2 are MNHEY and SMNVEV (reference sequence). V shed 5 bases, J shed 5 bases, and the junction held 8 bases outside the gene matches. The CDR3 totals 14 residues. CDR3 protein: CASSKGARWTEAFF. CDR3 in DNA: TGTGCCAGCAGTAAGGGGGCGCGGTGGACTGAAGCTTTCTTT.

This clonotype was counted many times. J is TRBJ1-1 and V is TRBV29-1; the match to TRBD1 covers 7 bases. Germline V lookup: CDR1 SQVTM, CDR2 ANQGSEA. The CDR3 is made up of 14 amino acids. The V segment lost 7 bases and the J segment 0 bases; nucleotides outside the gene matches: 8. DNA for the CDR3: TGCAGCGCGTACCTACAGGGGATGAACACTGAAGCTTTCTTT. Protein sequence: CSAYLQGMNTEAFF.

The CDR3 nucleotides read TGCGCCAGCAGCCAAGATCCGACACTACCTGAAGCTTTCTTT. Its protein is CASSQDPTLPEAFF. The genes are TRBV4-1 and TRBJ1-1; D not resolved. V gave up 0 bases and J gave up 6 bases, with 11 bases separating them. CDR1 and CDR2 from the germline V gene are MGHRA and YSYEKL. This CDR3 has 14 residues.

This clonotype was found many times. This chain connects TRBV6-2 or TRBV6-3 to TRBJ2-5; 8 bases fit TRBD1. The CDR3 sequence is 16 residues long. Germline CDR1 and CDR2: MNHEY and SVGEGT. Unmatched junction bases numbered 6, after V lost 2 bases and J lost 1 base. The CDR3 loop is CASSYPGQVAQETQYF. The CDR3 DNA is TGTGCCAGCAGTTACCCGGGACAGGTTGCCCAAGAGACCCAGTACTTC.